The clone carrying this TCR beta chain occurred once. The antigen is not known. The sample is drawn from a study of graft-versus-host responses after intestinal transplantation. Germline values: CDR1 MGHRA, CDR2 YSYEKL. There are 13 residues in the CDR3. Trimming left V 4 bases short and J 6 bases short, with 12 bases between. TCRdb keeps only in-frame clones here, not all; method: immunoSEQ multiplex PCR. The table has about 91,000 clones, roughly 90% seen once. The source was unstimulated CD4+ T cells sorted from spleen or lymph node cells, collected before transplant. V gene TRBV4-1 combines with J gene TRBJ1-1; tentative D call: TRBD1 (5 bases). The source of this sequence is a human donor who was the organ donor for an intestinal transplant. The CDR3 sequence: CASSPPGEAEAFF. The CDR3 nucleotides are TGCGCCAGCAGCCCCCCGGGGGAGGCTGAAGCTTTCTTT.